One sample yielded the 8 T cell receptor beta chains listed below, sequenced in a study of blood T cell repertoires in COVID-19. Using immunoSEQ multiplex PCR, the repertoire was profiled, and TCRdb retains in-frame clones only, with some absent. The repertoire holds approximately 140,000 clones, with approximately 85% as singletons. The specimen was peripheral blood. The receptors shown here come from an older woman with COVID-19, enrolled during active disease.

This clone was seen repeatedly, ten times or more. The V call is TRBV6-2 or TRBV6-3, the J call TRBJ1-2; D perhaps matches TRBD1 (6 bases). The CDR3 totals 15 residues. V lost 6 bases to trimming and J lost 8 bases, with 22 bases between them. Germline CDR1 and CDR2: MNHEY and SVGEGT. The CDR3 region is CASSPWGQPDGGYTF. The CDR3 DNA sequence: TGTGCCAGCAGCCCGTGGGGGCAGCCCGACGGGGGCTACACCTTC.

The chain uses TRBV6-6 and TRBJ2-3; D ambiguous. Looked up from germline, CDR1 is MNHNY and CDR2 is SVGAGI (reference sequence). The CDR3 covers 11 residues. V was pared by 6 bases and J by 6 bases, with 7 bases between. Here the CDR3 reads CASSNKDTQYF. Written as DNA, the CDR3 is TGTGCCAGCAGCAACAAGGATACGCAGTATTTT.

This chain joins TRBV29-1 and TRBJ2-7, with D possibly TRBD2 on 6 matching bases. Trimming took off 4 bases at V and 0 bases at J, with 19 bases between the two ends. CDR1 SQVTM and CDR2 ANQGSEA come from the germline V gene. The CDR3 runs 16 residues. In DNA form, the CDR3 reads TGCAGCGTTGCGGGGGACGGGTATAAAGACTCCTACGAGCAGTACTTC. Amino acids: CSVAGDGYKDSYEQYF.

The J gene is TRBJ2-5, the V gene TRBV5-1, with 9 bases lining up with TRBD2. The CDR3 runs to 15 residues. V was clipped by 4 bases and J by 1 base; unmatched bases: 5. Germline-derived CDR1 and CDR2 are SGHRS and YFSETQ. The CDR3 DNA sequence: TGCGCCAGCAGCATGGGCGGGGGGGCCCAAGAGACCCAGTACTTC. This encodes CASSMGGGAQETQYF.

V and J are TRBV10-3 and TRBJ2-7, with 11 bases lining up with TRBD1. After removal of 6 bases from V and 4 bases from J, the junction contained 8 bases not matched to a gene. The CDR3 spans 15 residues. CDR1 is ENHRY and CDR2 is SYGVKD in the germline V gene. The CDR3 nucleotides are TGTGCCATCAGACCTGGACAGGGGGCTCTATACGAGCAGTACTTC. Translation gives CAIRPGQGALYEQYF.

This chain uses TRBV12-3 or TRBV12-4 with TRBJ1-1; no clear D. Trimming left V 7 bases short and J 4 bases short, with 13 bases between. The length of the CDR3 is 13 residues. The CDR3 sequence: CASTTPVPTEAFF. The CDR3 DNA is TGTGCCAGCACCACCCCAGTGCCCACTGAAGCTTTCTTT.

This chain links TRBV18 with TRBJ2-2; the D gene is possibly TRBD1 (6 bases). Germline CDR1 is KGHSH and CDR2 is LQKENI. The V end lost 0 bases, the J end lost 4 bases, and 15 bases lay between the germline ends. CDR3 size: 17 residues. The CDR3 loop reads CASSPPGAGDFTGELFF. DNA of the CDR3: TGTGCCAGCTCACCACCCGGGGCAGGGGATTTCACCGGGGAGCTGTTTTTT.

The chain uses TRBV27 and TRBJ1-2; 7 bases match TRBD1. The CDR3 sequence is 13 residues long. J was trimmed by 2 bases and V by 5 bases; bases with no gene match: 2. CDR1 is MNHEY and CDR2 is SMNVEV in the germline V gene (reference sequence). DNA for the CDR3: TGTGCCAGCAGTCAGACAGGGAACTATGGCTACACCTTC. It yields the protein CASSQTGNYGYTF.